The 4 T cell receptor beta chains given below trace back to one sample, sequenced in a study of T cell responses to AZD1222 COVID-19 vaccine. Repertoires were generated with immunoSEQ multiplex PCR, while TCRdb's copy carries only in-frame clones and drops some. Among under 110,000 clones listed, about 86% were seen once. This specimen was peripheral blood, taken on day 0 of AZD1222 vaccination. Receptor source: an adult in good health.

The chain is built from TRBV28 and TRBJ2-2, with 7 nucleotides matching TRBD2. The CDR3 is 14 residues long. The V gene's germline CDR1 is MDHEN and CDR2 SYDVKM. After removal of 7 bases from V and 6 bases from J, the junction contained 8 bases not matched to a gene. The DNA of the CDR3 is TGTGCCAGCATCCAGACTAGCCCCCCCGGGGAGCTGTTTTTT. Translated, it gives CASIQTSPPGELFF.

DNA of the CDR3: TGTGCCATTGCCGGGACAGGGGATCATCTTTCCTACGAGCAGTACTTC. This sequence encodes CAIAGTGDHLSYEQYF. V usage is TRBV7-9 and J usage is TRBJ2-7; 10 bases align to TRBD1. Germline CDR1 SEHNR, CDR2 FQNEAQ (reference sequence). This CDR3 is 16 amino acids long. After removal of 10 bases from V and 1 base from J, the junction contained 13 bases not matched to a gene. Full variable domain (rest looked up from reference TRBV7-9 and TRBJ2-7): DTGVSQNPRHKITKRGQNVTFRCDPISEHNRLYWYRQTLGQGPEFLTYFQNEAQLEKSRLLSDRFSAERPKGSFSTLEIQRTEQGDSAMYLCAIAGTGDHLSYEQYFGPGTRLTVT.

The chain links TRBV7-2 to TRBJ2-1; 13 bases are a match to TRBD2. The CDR3 sequence is 16 residues long. Germline loops: CDR1 SGHTA, CDR2 FQGNSA. Unmatched junction bases numbered 10, after V lost 1 base and J lost 13 bases. This chain's CDR3 is CASSLDSLLAGGPQFF. DNA of the CDR3: TGTGCCAGCAGCTTAGATAGCCTACTAGCGGGAGGGCCCCAGTTCTTC.

Notes on this clone: An end of the junction does not agree with germline; a read error may underlie this. This chain links TRBV4-3 with TRBJ2-7; 14 positions agree with TRBD2. There are 13 residues in the CDR3. Germline CDR1 reads LGHNA; CDR2 reads YSLEER. The CDR3 DNA reads TGCGCCAGCAGCCAAGGACTAGCGGGAGGGAGCCACTTC. Translation: CASSQGLAGGSHF.